This T cell receptor beta chain was documented in a study of blood T cell repertoires in COVID-19. Across the study: Samples of COVID-19 (acute and convalescent) were obtained from the United States, Italy and Spain. Sources were T cells, B-cell-depleted T cells, or PBMCs; the material itself was cDNA or gDNA.

V was trimmed by 7 bases and J by 6 bases, leaving 22 bases between them. Per the germline V gene, CDR1 is WSHSY and CDR2 is SAAADI. The CDR3 runs to 15 residues. Only in-frame clones appear in the TCRdb table, and some are missing; sequencing was by immunoSEQ multiplex PCR. The sample shows about 320,000 clones, around 90% of them seen only once. For recovered donors of Cohort 3, there were two negative PCRs, clearance, or symptom resolution. This sequence originates from a man in his sixties who had recovered from COVID-19. The specimen sequenced was PBMCs or T cells enriched from blood (not recorded which). The rearrangement uses TRBV10-2 and TRBJ2-7, with a possible D match to TRBD2 (6 bases). The CDR3 DNA reads as TGCGCCAGCAATCTACGGAGGGGAGGAGTAGGCGAGCAGTACTTC. Residues: CASNLRRGGVGEQYF.